This is a list of T cell receptor beta chains from one sample in a study of CD8 T cells in ankylosing spondylitis. TCRdb re-analysed the 5' RACE reads in MiXCR, keeping a single row per CDR3 protein. The sample has just under 550,000 distinct CDR3 sequences, roughly an eighth seen once. Sequenced input: blood, either unsorted or a sorted T cell fraction (not recorded which). The source is a male donor with ankylosing spondylitis. The CDR3 runs from the conserved cysteine through the conserved F or W. D genes are given only for firm matches. Some rows mark clone size as missing; the rest say once, few, many or name a class of expanded clone.

>NA|NA|TRBV4-1|TRBJ2-5
CASSQDPRGEGTQYF
TGCGCCAGCAGCCAAGATCCTAGAGGGGAAGGGACCCAGTACTTC
>TRBD2|few|TRBV20-1|TRBJ2-7
CSALTSGRGEQYF
TGCAGTGCATTGACTAGCGGGAGGGGCGAGCAGTACTTC
>TRBD2|many|TRBV5-5|TRBJ2-3
CASSLVGGPFADTQYF
TGTGCCAGCAGCTTGGTGGGAGGGCCTTTCGCAGATACGCAGTATTTT
>NA|few|TRBV5-1|TRBJ2-5
CASSYDSYQETQYF
TGCGCCAGCAGCTACGACAGTTACCAAGAGACCCAGTACTTC
>TRBD2|many|TRBV7-2|TRBJ2-1
CASSLVASGNNEQFF
TGTGCCAGCAGCTTAGTGGCTAGCGGTAACAATGAGCAGTTCTTC
>NA|few|TRBV6-1|TRBJ1-1
CASSERAKMQNTEAFF
TGTGCCAGCAGTGAACGGGCGAAGATGCAGAACACTGAAGCTTTCTTT
>TRBD1|few|TRBV4-2|TRBJ1-1
CASSHPDRGRTEAFF
TGTGCCAGCAGCCACCCGGACAGGGGCCGGACTGAAGCTTTCTTT
>NA|few|TRBV20-1|TRBJ2-7
CSAPPGTDLNEQYF
TGCAGTGCCCCCCCCGGGACCGACCTCAACGAGCAGTACTTC
>NA|many|TRBV4-2|TRBJ2-7
CASSQASGYEQYF
TGTGCCAGCAGCCAAGCGTCAGGCTACGAGCAGTACTTC
>NA|NA|TRBV16|TRBJ1-2
CASSHGPNYGYTF
TGTGCCAGCAGCCACGGCCCTAACTATGGCTACACCTTC
>NA|few|TRBV9|TRBJ2-6
CASSVGEVEGANVLTF
TGTGCCAGCAGCGTAGGAGAGGTGGAGGGGGCCAACGTCCTGACTTTC
>TRBD2|NA|TRBV27|TRBJ2-1
CASSPRTSGRATGEQFF
TGTGCCAGCAGTCCAAGGACTAGCGGGAGGGCCACGGGTGAGCAGTTCTTC
>NA|NA|TRBV7-2|TRBJ1-5
CASSKGRNQPQHF
TGTGCCAGCAGCAAAGGGAGAAATCAGCCCCAGCATTTT